Listed below are T cell receptor beta chains from one sample, sequenced in a study of Graves' ophthalmopathy and Graves' hyperthyroidism. TCRdb redid the calling of the multiplex PCR reads with MiXCR, one entry per CDR3 protein. The sample has some 1.1 million distinct CDR3 sequences, approximately 35% seen once. Input material: peripheral blood or thyroid tissue (not recorded which). The receptors originated from an adult man with Graves' hyperthyroidism. Each CDR3 is given with its conserved first and last residue. A D gene is named only where the DNA matches it firmly. Size tells how often a clone was seen (once, few, many) or the class of an expanded clone, and some rows leave it out.

v_call	clone_size	j_call	d_call	cdr3_aa	cdr3_nt
TRBV12-3/TRBV12-4	.	TRBJ1-5	.	CASSFTGTPNQPQHF	TGTGCCAGCAGTTTCACCGGGACACCTAATCAGCCCCAGCATTTT
TRBV7-9	.	TRBJ1-1	.	CASSPPFVNTEAFF	TGTGCCAGCTCACCACCGTTTGTGAACACTGAAGCTTTCTTT
TRBV7-2	.	TRBJ1-2	.	CASNLRGLYGYTF	TGTGCCAGCAACCTAAGGGGACTCTATGGCTACACCTTC
TRBV2	many	TRBJ2-5	TRBD1	CASRARPGGEETQYF	TGTGCCAGCCGAGCAAGGCCAGGGGGTGAGGAGACCCAGTACTTC
TRBV6-5	many	TRBJ2-5	.	CASSLNLRETQYF	TGTGCCAGCAGTCTGAACCTAAGGGAGACCCAGTACTTC
TRBV29-1	.	TRBJ2-7	TRBD1	CSVGSAGTGGYEQYF	TGCAGCGTTGGCAGCGCCGGGACAGGGGGATACGAGCAGTACTTC
TRBV6-5	.	TRBJ1-1	.	CASSSFRASEAFF	TGTGCCAGCAGTTCCTTCCGGGCCTCTGAAGCTTTCTTT
TRBV5-1	.	TRBJ1-5	.	CASSLDGKSIGQPQHF	TGCGCCAGCAGCTTGGATGGGAAATCAATCGGTCAGCCCCAGCATTTT
TRBV2	once	TRBJ2-7	TRBD2	CASSEVAGGPYEQYF	TGTGCCAGCAGTGAAGTCGCGGGAGGGCCATACGAGCAGTACTTC
TRBV25-1	.	TRBJ1-2	.	CASSASPQGHNYGYTF	TGTGCCAGCAGTGCATCCCCCCAGGGACACAACTATGGCTACACCTTC
TRBV10-3	.	TRBJ1-3	TRBD1	CASTAPGQNSGNTIYF	TGTGCGAGCACTGCTCCGGGACAGAACTCTGGAAACACCATATATTTT
TRBV19	.	TRBJ2-5	.	CASSKGLFGIQETQYF	TGTGCCAGTAGTAAGGGACTTTTCGGGATTCAGGAGACCCAGTACTTC
TRBV25-1	.	TRBJ1-1	.	CASSYGEGGVTEAFF	TGTGCCAGCAGTTACGGGGAGGGGGGGGTCACTGAAGCTTTCTTT
TRBV12-3/TRBV12-4	many	TRBJ1-6	.	CASSYQSGDTLHF	TGTGCCAGCAGTTATCAATCGGGCGATACCCTCCACTTT
TRBV20-1	.	TRBJ2-6	.	CSARDRVQTEAF	TGCAGTGCTAGAGACAGGGTGCAGACTGAAGCTTTC
TRBV7-8	.	TRBJ2-5	TRBD1	CASSSGQGAGYETQYF	TGTGCCAGCAGCTCCGGACAGGGGGCTGGCTATGAGACCCAGTACTTC
TRBV25-1	.	TRBJ2-3	.	CASSESSPSTDTQYF	TGTGCCAGCAGTGAATCCAGTCCTAGCACAGATACGCAGTATTTT
TRBV7-9	many	TRBJ2-7	.	CASSLATASSYEQYF	TGTGCCAGCAGCTTAGCGACGGCCAGCTCCTACGAGCAGTACTTC
TRBV6-1	.	TRBJ2-7	TRBD1	CASTGQVTPYEQYF	TGTGCCAGCACCGGACAGGTCACACCCTACGAGCAGTACTTC
TRBV2	.	TRBJ2-5	TRBD1	CASSDGTAYQETQYF	TGTGCCAGCAGTGACGGGACAGCGTACCAAGAGACCCAGTACTTC
TRBV5-8	many	TRBJ2-6	.	CASSLYGISGANVLTF	TGTGCCAGCAGCTTGTACGGGATCTCTGGGGCCAACGTCCTGACTTTC
TRBV29-1	.	TRBJ1-2	.	CSVLPGIGYTF	TGCAGCGTGCTCCCGGGGATCGGCTACACCTTC
TRBV10-3	many	TRBJ1-3	TRBD1	CAISETLQGAGNTIYF	TGTGCCATCAGTGAGACACTACAGGGGGCTGGAAACACCATATATTTT
TRBV7-2	many	TRBJ2-7	.	CASSDDRGGEQYF	TGTGCCAGCAGTGACGACCGAGGCGGCGAGCAGTACTTC
TRBV29-1	.	TRBJ2-7	TRBD2	CSVVAGNSYEQYF	TGCAGCGTGGTAGCGGGCAACTCCTACGAGCAGTACTTC
TRBV4-3	many	TRBJ2-5	.	CASSQDISGWETQYF	TGCGCCAGCAGCCAAGATATATCGGGTTGGGAGACCCAGTACTTC
TRBV2	.	TRBJ1-5	.	CANSSGGISNQPQHF	TGTGCCAACAGTTCCGGGGGGATAAGCAATCAGCCCCAGCATTTT
TRBV12-3/TRBV12-4	many	TRBJ1-6	.	CASSLTGDPLQPLHF	TGTGCCAGCAGTTTAACGGGGGACCCTTTACAACCCCTCCACTTT
TRBV2	.	TRBJ2-7	TRBD1	CASNQGALGSYEQYF	TGTGCCAGCAACCAGGGGGCACTTGGATCCTACGAGCAGTACTTC
TRBV29-1	.	TRBJ2-7	TRBD1	CSVESGTGYEQYF	TGCAGCGTTGAATCCGGGACAGGGTACGAGCAGTACTTC
TRBV10-2	.	TRBJ2-7	.	CASSGRAGVVEQYF	TGCGCCAGCAGTGGGAGGGCAGGGGTAGTCGAGCAGTACTTC
TRBV6-6	many	TRBJ1-2	TRBD1	CASRNFDRVHAF	TGTGCCAGCAGAAACTTTGACAGGGTACACGCCTTC
TRBV7-2	.	TRBJ1-5	.	CASSSSGRNQPQHF	TGTGCCAGCAGCTCCTCAGGTCGCAATCAGCCCCAGCATTTT
TRBV6-5	.	TRBJ2-2	TRBD1	CASRGTGGTGDLFF	TGTGCCAGCAGAGGGACAGGGGGCACCGGGGATCTGTTTTTT
TRBV7-9	.	TRBJ1-6	.	CATTQANSPLHF	TGTGCCACCACCCAGGCCAATTCACCCCTCCACTTT
TRBV29-1	many	TRBJ1-5	.	CSVAENSNQPQHF	TGCAGCGTTGCGGAGAATAGCAATCAGCCCCAGCATTTT
TRBV9	many	TRBJ2-7	.	CASSADQAGEQYF	TGTGCCAGCAGCGCCGATCAGGCTGGGGAGCAGTACTTC
TRBV5-1	.	TRBJ1-5	.	CASSDPSSTKPQHF	TGCGCCAGCAGCGACCCTTCGAGCACTAAGCCCCAGCATTTT
TRBV12-3/TRBV12-4	many	TRBJ1-5	TRBD1	CASSKTGFSNQPQHF	TGTGCCAGCAGCAAGACAGGGTTCAGCAATCAGCCCCAGCATTTT
TRBV19	.	TRBJ2-7	.	CASSSPTSYGQYF	TGTGCCAGTAGTTCCCCGACATCCTACGGGCAGTACTTC
TRBV10-3	.	TRBJ1-3	TRBD1	CAISRGDTIYF	TGTGCCATCAGCAGGGGGGACACCATATATTTT
TRBV20-1	.	TRBJ2-2	.	CSAIKQPNTGELFF	TGCAGTGCCATCAAACAACCGAACACCGGGGAGCTGTTTTTT
TRBV10-3	.	TRBJ2-5	.	CASSQGWDQETQYF	TGTGCCAGCAGCCAAGGGTGGGATCAAGAGACCCAGTACTTC
TRBV4-1	few	TRBJ1-4	TRBD1	CASSQNAGGSNQLFF	TGCGCCAGCAGCCAAAATGCAGGGGGCTCAAACCAACTGTTTTTT
TRBV25-1	many	TRBJ2-3	.	CASSESRLVPDTQYF	TGTGCCAGCAGTGAATCCCGGCTAGTTCCAGATACGCAGTATTTT
TRBV11-2	many	TRBJ1-1	.	CASSLDEGYTEAFF	TGTGCCAGCAGCTTAGATGAGGGGTACACTGAAGCTTTCTTT
TRBV29-1	many	TRBJ2-7	.	CSVEIRDKSSYEQYF	TGCAGCGTTGAAATCCGGGACAAGAGCTCCTACGAGCAGTACTTC